This T cell receptor (beta chain) was recorded in a study of patients and donors after allogeneic stem cell transplantation (dated by TCRdb to about 2020). Worth noting for this clonotype: This clone's antigen is unknown. No much larger clone exists at a distance of one base, and base qualities are not known.

The CDR3 starts with the cysteine, ends with the phenylalanine, and has 14 residues. Only CDR3 DNA remains: 42 bases, in frame from the first base. According to the germline V gene (reference sequence), CDR1 reads SEHNR and CDR2 reads FQNEAQ. The germline ends are 10 bases apart after V is trimmed by 0 bases and J by 4 bases. Libraries were built with RT-PCR. The sequencing machine was a NextSeq 550. TCRdb reprocessing: public reads trimmed at Q25 with fastp, clones called with MiXCR, in-frame beta chains kept. Each CDR3 protein appears once, grouped with its most common genes and DNA. For this sample the table gives 100,000 to 130,000 distinct CDR3 sequences, of which approximately 40% were detected only once. The top ten clonotypes cover 27% of the sample.

This clonotype was sampled from a human donor who was either an allogeneic HSCT recipient or a stem cell or donor lymphocyte infusion donor (not recorded which). It is not recorded whose cells these are; they may come from a transplant donor. Rearrangement joined TRBV7-9 to TRBJ2-7, with the D gene call left open. Sequencing was done on a sample of blood, either unsorted or a sorted T cell fraction (not recorded which). The CDR3 here reads CASSLAAKDYEQYF. The DNA sequence reads TGTGCCAGCAGCTTAGCGGCCAAGGATTACGAGCAGTACTTC.